This TCR beta chain was sequenced during a study of cytomegalovirus exposure and HLA in healthy donors. On the study more broadly: Earlier results showed roughly 120 million unique TCR beta sequences derived from roughly 200 million T cells.

Only a few counts were recorded for this clone. The antigen is not known. The PCR contained 60 Vbeta and 13 Jbeta primers. As handled by the study authors: Tens of millions of unique TCR beta chains, roughly 11 million of them shared, were counted by a later analysis. Libraries were prepared by immunoSEQ multiplex PCR; TCRdb keeps only in-frame clonotypes and omits some of them. D and trimming come from the DNA, and the V and J calls and clone size come from that table. Of 140,000 or so clones in the sample, around three quarters were seen once. Trimming left V 0 bases short and J 1 base short, with 16 bases between. The germline V gene has CDR1 SGHNT and CDR2 YYREEE (reference sequence). The CDR3 covers 17 residues. Regarding the study as a whole: Common viral pathogens seemed, in a later analysis, to connect with several of the most significant clusters. Sequences of the TCR beta chain were said to predict the HLA-A and HLA-B alleles of most subjects accurately.

The clonotype comes from a woman aged 18-29 years in good health and CMV-seropositive. The sequencing sample was made of PBMCs. The V call is TRBV5-4, the J call TRBJ1-1; no firm D call. The CDR3 DNA reads as TGTGCCAGCAGCTTGGACGCGGGGTCCCCTCGGAACACTGAAGCTTTCTTT. This gives the protein CASSLDAGSPRNTEAFF.